The 17 T cell receptor beta chains below come from one sample, sequenced in a study of T cells in Graves' hyperthyroidism and ophthalmopathy (dated by TCRdb to between 2017 and 2020). The library was prepared using multiplex PCR. The instrument given in TCRdb is Illumina HiSeq 2000. The TCR beta CDR3 regions were amplified from the RNA transcripts. A first-round RT-PCR of the TCR CDR3 used the HTBI primer set with the Qiagen OneStep RT-PCR kit. TCRdb took the public reads, trimmed them with fastp at Q25, ran MiXCR for clone calling and kept in-frame beta chains. A single entry per CDR3 protein holds the most common genes and DNA from its merged rows. The sample table shows approximately 510,000 distinct CDR3 sequences, and less than 25% are seen once. Clones ranked in the top ten supply 26% of the sample. Sequencing used blood. The source is a man aged 18 to 29 with Graves' hyperthyroidism.

As to this clonotype: This sequence may be a read error, since a much larger clone differs from it by one base. The chain links TRBV20-1 to TRBJ2-1, with D possibly being TRBD2 (6 bases). Germline lookup yields CDR1 DFQATT and CDR2 SNEGSKA (reference sequence). This CDR3 has 15 residues. CDR3 nucleotide sequence: TGCAGTGCTAGAGATGGGCAGGCGGACTACAATGAGAAGTTCTTC. This sequence encodes CSARDGQADYNEKFF.

This clonotype has at least ten counts. Here the CDR3 DNA reads TGTGCCAGCAGTTTAGAGTCTTTATATGGCTACACCTTC. Protein sequence: CASSLESLYGYTF. This chain connects TRBV12-3 or TRBV12-4 to TRBJ1-2; D gene ambiguous. V lost 1 base, J lost 5 bases, and 8 bases lay in between. This CDR3 spans 13 amino acids.

At least ten counts were recorded for this clonotype. The rearrangement links TRBV28 to TRBJ1-2, with D possibly being TRBD1 (5 bases). Germline loops: CDR1 MDHEN, CDR2 SYDVKM. The CDR3 is 15 residues long. Trimming took off 3 bases at V and 4 bases at J, with 15 bases between the two ends. The CDR3, as DNA: TGTGCCAGCAGTTTTCTGGGGGAGGGCGGCTATGGCTACACCTTC. It codes for CASSFLGEGGYGYTF.

This clonotype was detected ten times or more. The chain recombines TRBV7-2 with TRBJ1-1; D is unresolved. V lost 3 bases, J lost 1 base, and 6 bases lay in between. The CDR3 consists of 13 residues. CDR1 is SGHTA, CDR2 FQGNSA, per germline. The CDR3 DNA is TGTGCCAGCAGCTTCAGGCCGAACACTGAAGCTTTCTTT. This codes for CASSFRPNTEAFF.

In its sample, this clonotype was seen many times. This chain links TRBV28 with TRBJ1-1, with D uncertain. This CDR3 has 13 amino acids. From germline, CDR1 is MDHEN and CDR2 SYDVKM. V lost 6 bases to trimming and J lost 0 bases, with 8 bases between them. This CDR3 is CASRRRLNTEAFF. For the CDR3, the DNA is TGTGCCAGCAGAAGGAGGCTGAACACTGAAGCTTTCTTT.

This chain connects TRBV20-1 to TRBJ1-6; 8 bases are a match to TRBD1. This CDR3 comprises 16 residues. Germline V lookup: CDR1 DFQATT, CDR2 SNEGSKA (reference sequence). The V segment lost 0 bases and the J segment 7 bases; nucleotides outside the gene matches: 8. CDR3 sequence: CSARDWPGQGNSPLHF. As DNA, the CDR3 is TGCAGTGCTAGAGATTGGCCCGGACAGGGAAATTCACCCCTCCACTTT.

The chain joins TRBV5-1 to TRBJ1-1, with 8 bases fitting TRBD1. Germline CDR1 and CDR2: SGHRS and YFSETQ. This CDR3 is built from 14 residues. Trimming cost V 4 bases and J 3 bases; bases outside gene matches: 5. Written as DNA, the CDR3 is TGCGCCAGCAGCGTACAGGGGGAGGACACTGAAGCTTTCTTT. It encodes CASSVQGEDTEAFF.

This clonotype was observed many times. The J gene is TRBJ1-5, the V gene TRBV5-1; a possible D gene is TRBD1 (6 bases). The V and J ends lost 0 bases and 7 bases respectively, with 14 bases between them. CDR3 length: 15 amino acids. Germline-derived CDR1 and CDR2 are SGHRS and YFSETQ. The CDR3: CASSLGGARGQPQHF. Here the CDR3 DNA reads TGCGCCAGCAGCTTGGGGGGGGCGAGGGGACAGCCCCAGCATTTT. Supplemented by reference TRBV5-1 and TRBJ1-5, the full variable domain reads KAGVTQTPRYLIKTRGQQVTLSCSPISGHRSVSWYQQTPGQGLQFLFEYFSETQRNKGNFPGRFSGRQFSNSRSEMNVSTLELGDSALYLCASSLGGARGQPQHFGDGTRLSIL.

Of note for this clonotype: The germline gene is not matched at one end of the junction; a read error may be the cause. This sequence joins TRBV29-1 and TRBJ1-2, with 7 bases lining up with TRBD1. The CDR3 covers 13 residues. Germline lookup yields CDR1 SQVTM and CDR2 ANQGSEA. For the CDR3, the DNA is TGCAGCGTTAAAGAGACAGGGCTCTATGGCTACACCTTC. This gives the protein CSVKETGLYGYTF.

The chain couples TRBV6-1 to TRBJ1-2, with a tentative D call TRBD1 (6 bases). The length of the CDR3 is 14 residues. The germline gives CDR1 MNHNS, CDR2 SASEGT. The germline V and J ends were trimmed by 6 bases and 8 bases, with 19 bases remaining between them. CDR3 nucleotide sequence: TGTGCCAGCAGGGCGGACAGCGGCAGATCGGGCTACACCTTC. It specifies CASRADSGRSGYTF.

The table lists this clonotype with many counts. The chain is built from TRBV30 and TRBJ1-1; D unresolved. The CDR3 has 13 residues. CDR1 is GTSNPN, CDR2 SVGIG, per germline (reference sequence). V lost 3 bases and J lost 1, with 9 bases in between. The CDR3 spells CAWSPIPNTEAFF. CDR3 in DNA: TGTGCCTGGAGCCCCATCCCGAACACTGAAGCTTTCTTT. The full variable domain, in which reference TRBV30 and TRBJ1-1 provide the parts outside the CDR3, is SQTIHQWPATLVQPVGSPLSLECTVEGTSNPNLYWYRQAAGRGLQLLFYSVGIGQISSEVPQNLSASRPQDRQFILSSKKLLLSDSGFYLCAWSPIPNTEAFFGQGTRLTVV.

This chain links TRBV2 with TRBJ2-2; 13 nucleotides line up with TRBD2. The CDR3 is made up of 18 amino acids. With 6 bases clipped from V and 4 bases from J, the junction kept 11 bases outside the gene matches. Looked up from germline, CDR1 is SNHLY and CDR2 is FYNNEI. In DNA form, the CDR3 reads TGTGCCAGCAGGAAGCTACTAGCGGGGGGGCCGGGCACCGGGGAGCTGTTTTTT. This gives the protein CASRKLLAGGPGTGELFF.

This clonotype was seen ten or more times. The chain recombines TRBV5-6 with TRBJ2-7; D perhaps matches TRBD1 (6 bases). CDR3 length: 13 residues. Trimming stripped 4 bases from V and 1 base from J, with 9 bases between. CDR1 and CDR2 from the germline V gene are SGHDT and YYEEEE. The CDR3 DNA reads TGTGCCAGCAGCACCAGGGGTTCCTACGAGCAGTACTTC. This codes for CASSTRGSYEQYF.

This clonotype was detected ten times or more. The chain employs TRBV12-3 or TRBV12-4 and TRBJ1-5; D is undetermined. Deletions cut 6 bases from V and 9 bases from J, with 9 bases between. The length of the CDR3 is 11 residues. Here the CDR3 DNA reads TGTGCCAGCAGGGGCTTAGGGCCCCAGCATTTT. It specifies CASRGLGPQHF.

In its sample, this clonotype was seen many times. This sequence joins TRBV6-2 or TRBV6-3 and TRBJ1-3; D is unresolved. V was trimmed by 5 bases and J by 0 bases, leaving 11 bases between them. CDR1 MNHEY and CDR2 SVGEGT come from the germline V gene. The CDR3 runs 15 residues. The DNA of the CDR3 is TGTGCCAGCAGTAATCAGGTACCCTCTGGAAACACCATATATTTT. It is translated as CASSNQVPSGNTIYF.

This clonotype appeared many times. The CDR3 nucleotides are TGTGCCACCAGTGCGCGGGGTCAGCCCCAGCATTTT. Its protein is CATSARGQPQHF. The chain uses TRBV24-1 and TRBJ1-5; D uncertain. The germline V and J ends were trimmed by 5 bases and 6 bases, with 7 bases remaining between them. From germline, CDR1 is KGHDR and CDR2 SFDVKD. The CDR3 length is 12 residues.

This clonotype was counted many times. V usage is TRBV7-2 and J usage is TRBJ1-3; D is unclear. Trimming pared 5 bases from V and 2 bases from J, leaving 13 bases between. Germline lookup yields CDR1 SGHTA and CDR2 FQGNSA. The CDR3 is 15 residues long. In DNA form, the CDR3 reads TGTGCCAGCAGCCCCCGAGGCCCCACTGGAAACACCATATATTTT. This encodes CASSPRGPTGNTIYF.